This TCR beta chain was captured in a study of blood T cells in healthy people across ages. Deletions cut 1 base from V and 6 bases from J, with 15 bases between. Germline assignment: CDR1 DFQATT and CDR2 SNEGSKA (reference sequence). The CDR3 spans 14 residues. A J-beta primer mix and a sample-barcoded 5' primer were used in a second PCR of about 7 to 12 cycles. Researchers report that a template-switch adaptor with 12 random nucleotides tagged each cDNA molecule. Any given sample supplied a minimum of 2.5 million CDR3-containing paired-end reads. One entry per CDR3 protein, called by TCRdb with MiXCR from the 5' RACE reads. The data contain about 1.7 million distinct CDR3 sequences, about 30% of them singletons. The sample holds a few counts of this clonotype. Antigen unknown. Study findings and constraints: Diversity figures based on one million T cells were deemed too low.

The sequencing sample was made of blood. The rearrangement joins TRBV20-1 to TRBJ1-1, with D possibly matching TRBD1 (6 bases). The sequence derives from a woman aged 25 to 45 in good health. The CDR3 nucleotides are TGCAGTGCTAGAGCCCCAGGGGAGGGAGCTGAAGCTTTCTTT. Its translation is CSARAPGEGAEAFF.